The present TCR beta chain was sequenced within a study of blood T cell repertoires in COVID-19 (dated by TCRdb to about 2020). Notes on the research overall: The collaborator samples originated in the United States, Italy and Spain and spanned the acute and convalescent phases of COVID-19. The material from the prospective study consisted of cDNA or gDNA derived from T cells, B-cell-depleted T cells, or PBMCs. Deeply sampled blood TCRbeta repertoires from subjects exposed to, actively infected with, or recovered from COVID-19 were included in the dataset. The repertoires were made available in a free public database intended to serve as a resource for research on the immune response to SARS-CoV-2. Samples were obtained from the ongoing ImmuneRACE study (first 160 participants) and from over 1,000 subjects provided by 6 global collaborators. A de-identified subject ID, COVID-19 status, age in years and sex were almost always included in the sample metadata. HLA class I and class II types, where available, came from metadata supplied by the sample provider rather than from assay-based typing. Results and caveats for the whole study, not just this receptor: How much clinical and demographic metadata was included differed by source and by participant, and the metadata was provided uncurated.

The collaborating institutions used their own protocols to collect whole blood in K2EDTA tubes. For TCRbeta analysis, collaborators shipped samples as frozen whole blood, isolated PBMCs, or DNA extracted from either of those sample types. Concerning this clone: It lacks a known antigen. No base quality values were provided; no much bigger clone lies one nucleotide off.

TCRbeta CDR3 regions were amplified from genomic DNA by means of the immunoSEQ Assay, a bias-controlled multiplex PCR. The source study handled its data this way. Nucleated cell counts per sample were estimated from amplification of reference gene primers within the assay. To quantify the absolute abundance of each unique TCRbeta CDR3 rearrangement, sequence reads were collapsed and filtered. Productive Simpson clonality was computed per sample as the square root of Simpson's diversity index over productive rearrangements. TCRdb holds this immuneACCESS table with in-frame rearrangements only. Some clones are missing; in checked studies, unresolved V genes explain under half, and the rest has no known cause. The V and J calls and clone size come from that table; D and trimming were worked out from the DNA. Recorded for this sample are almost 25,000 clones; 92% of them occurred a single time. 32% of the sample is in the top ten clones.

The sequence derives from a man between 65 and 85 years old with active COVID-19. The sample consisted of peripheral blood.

The nucleotide sequence is given as TGTGCCAGCAGCGCCCAGGGGCTGAATCAGCCCCAGCATTTT. Translated, it reads CASSAQGLNQPQHF. The receptor chain draws on TRBV7-9 and TRBJ1-5; 6 matching bases give a weak D call of TRBD1. V is clipped by 5 bases and J by 4 bases, and the sequence between their germline boundaries is 12 bases long. The germline V gene (reference sequence) specifies SEHNR as CDR1 and FQNEAQ as CDR2. The CDR3 runs 14 residues from the cysteine to the phenylalanine. The entry retains the CDR3 DNA only, 42 bases that are in frame from base 1.